A selection of T cell receptor beta chains follows, all from one sample in a study of cytomegalovirus exposure and HLA in healthy donors. Sequenced by immunoSEQ multiplex PCR; TCRdb stores in-frame clones only, minus some. The profile covers under 200,000 clones, with approximately 80% appearing a single time and about 1.7% taken by the ten largest. The sample comprised PBMCs. The receptor set was obtained from a woman aged 18-29 years in good health and CMV-seronegative. Both conserved end residues are part of each CDR3. Each record gives: V gene, CDR3 length, clone size, CDR3 protein. Expanded clones are given a class, and other clones once, few, many or no size at all.

TRBV7-9 | 19 | once | CASSDKQGLAGTGGYEQFF
TRBV5-5 | 15 | few | CASSQSESLAQPQHF
TRBV4-1 | 15 | once | CASSPGQGGSYEQYF
TRBV7-2 | 17 | NA | CASSLLPPAGGSYEQYF
TRBV5-1 | 16 | NA | CASSWTGGPTNYGYTF
TRBV5-1 | 13 | NA | CASQLAGPDTQYF
TRBV4-3 | 18 | few | CASSQSAGTGDTNYGYTF
TRBV7-8 | 18 | NA | CASSLEFRGNIRADTQYF
TRBV7-9 | 18 | few | CASSPPGQALSGANVLTF
TRBV4-3 | 15 | NA | CASSPGQGFENEQFF
TRBV10-1 | 15 | few | CASSVAGGPEGTQYF
TRBV5-1 | 14 | NA | CASSSVGASYEQYF
TRBV7-9 | 16 | once | CSSSSPSGRGSDTQYF
TRBV5-4 | 16 | NA | CASSQNRVNSYNEQFF
TRBV7-2 | 16 | once | CASSLAEGVPNYGYTF
TRBV29-1 | 13 | NA | CSVRDSETYEQYF
TRBV28 | 14 | NA | CASGAGGRDEKLFF
TRBV11-3 | 15 | NA | CASSLGELGTDTQYF
TRBV4-3 | 14 | few | CASSPTQEPHGYTF
TRBV7-9 | 15 | NA | CASSLLAGSYNEQFF
TRBV7-9 | 15 | NA | CASSNGTGSHNEQFF
TRBV7-6 | 15 | NA | CASSHDPGQAYEQYF
TRBV9 | 13 | NA | CASSCVRVETQYF
TRBV19 | 15 | NA | CARPQPQGSNQPQHF
TRBV30 | 11 | few | CAWTRLEVAFF
TRBV28 | 13 | few | CASSPQGNYGYTF
TRBV18 | 22 | NA | CASSPPRVQGIGGLSNTGELFF
TRBV19 | 17 | NA | CASSTSTLRDRTGELFF
TRBV6-6 | 16 | few | CASSGGQSLAKNIQYF
TRBV2 | 11 | NA | CASSLNYGYTF
TRBV9 | 16 | NA | CASSGGGTPDTGELFF
TRBV30 | 12 | once | CAWSPPLDTQYF
TRBV19 | 14 | NA | CASSMGQGYNEQFF
TRBV7-2 | 14 | NA | CASSRGGYTDTQYF
TRBV27 | 16 | NA | CASSLWRGCTNEKLFF
TRBV5-1 | 15 | NA | CASSLEGHSTGELFF
TRBV29-1 | 15 | NA | CSVLGTRNGPTEAFF
TRBV6-1 | 14 | NA | CASKQGAGKEKLFF
TRBV25-1 | 16 | NA | CASSESGVDRAHEQFF
TRBV10-3 | 14 | NA | CAISERGRENTQYF
TRBV13 | 18 | NA | CASSLGLAGGGSYNEQFF
TRBV10-3 | 14 | NA | CAISEEASNQPQHF
TRBV25-1 | 13 | NA | CASSVDYGYGYTF